This TCR beta chain emerged from a study of T-cell reconstitution after alpha-beta-depleted transplantation in children. With V trimmed by 3 bases and J by 9 bases, 17 bases remained unmatched. The CDR3 runs 18 residues. Germline loops: CDR1 SGHRS, CDR2 YFSETQ. TCRbeta library construction was performed incorporating unique molecular identifiers. A single record per CDR3 protein comes from TCRdb applying MiXCR to the PCR reads. The repertoire consists of 7,500 to 8,500 distinct CDR3 sequences, with around 30% occurring once and the leading ten covering more than 2%. This clonotype showed up many times. What it binds is unknown. Findings and caveats of the study: T-cell counts and diversity at one year post-transplant came mainly from newly produced T cells.

This chain connects TRBV5-1 to TRBJ2-1; 11 nucleotides agree with TRBD1. The clonotype originates from a boy younger than two who had a stem cell transplant for SCID, so the T cells may come from the graft donor. The sequencing used peripheral blood, collected 60 days after TCRalphabeta/CD19-depleted stem cell transplant. The CDR3 bases are TGCGCCAGCAGCTATTTACCACCGGGACAGGGGGATCACGGTGAGCAGTTCTTC. Its protein is CASSYLPPGQGDHGEQFF.